These 10 T cell receptor beta chains were sequenced from one sample in a study of early T cells in non-severe SARS-CoV-2 infection. Each CDR3 protein is one row after TCRdb ran MiXCR on the 5' RACE reads. The sample includes 65,000 to 75,000 distinct CDR3 sequences, roughly 4.9% seen only once; the top ten take about 3.6%. Source: whole blood, taken at baseline. These receptors were obtained from an adult who was a healthcare worker with PCR-confirmed SARS-CoV-2 infection or an uninfected control (not recorded which). The donor label of this sample is uncertain.

The rearrangement links TRBV29-1 to TRBJ1-1; no clear D gene. V dropped 4 bases and J dropped 8 bases, with 11 bases sitting between them. Germline CDR1 SQVTM, CDR2 ANQGSEA. CDR3 length: 11 amino acids. CDR3 nucleotides: TGCAGCGTTGGGTCCGGGTTAGAAGCTTTCTTT. As protein: CSVGSGLEAFF.

CDR3 residues: CASSLHREGGYTF. The CDR3 bases are TGTGCCAGCAGCTTACATAGGGAGGGTGGCTACACCTTC. This chain joins TRBV7-3 and TRBJ1-2; D ambiguous. CDR1 and CDR2 (germline): SGHTA, FQGTGA. The CDR3 is made up of 13 amino acids. V lost 2 bases, J lost 7 bases, and 11 bases lay in between.

The chain combines TRBV2 with TRBJ1-1; no firm D call. The germline V gene encodes CDR1 SNHLY and CDR2 FYNNEI. The CDR3 is 14 residues long. The V end was cut by 5 bases, the J end by 0 bases, with 10 bases between. The CDR3 nucleotides are TGTGCCAGCAGTCCCCTAGGACTGAACACTGAAGCTTTCTTT. Protein: CASSPLGLNTEAFF.

This clonotype was detected many times. The chain has TRBV20-1 and TRBJ2-7; 9 nucleotides match TRBD1. The germline CDR1 and CDR2 sequences are DFQATT and SNEGSKA (reference sequence). The CDR3 is 16 amino acids. With 0 bases clipped from V and 5 bases from J, the junction kept 11 bases outside the gene matches. The DNA of the CDR3 is TGCAGTGCTAGAGACCTACAGGGGGCGTTAGTCCACGAGCAGTACTTC. Translation: CSARDLQGALVHEQYF.

This clonotype was picked up many times. This chain uses TRBV12-3 or TRBV12-4 with TRBJ2-3; D call uncertain. The CDR3 loop spans 18 amino acids. Trimming shortened V by 6 bases and J by 0 bases, and 22 bases separated the two germline ends. As DNA, the CDR3 is TGTGCCAGCAGCCGTACCCCCAGGCTCACTTTTAGCACAGATACGCAGTATTTT. Amino acids: CASSRTPRLTFSTDTQYF.

The CDR3: CSVEGWAVGVTEAFF. DNA for the CDR3: TGCAGCGTTGAGGGCTGGGCAGTGGGGGTCACTGAAGCTTTCTTT. This rearrangement joins TRBV29-1 to TRBJ1-1; a weak D match, TRBD1 (5 bases). This CDR3 has 15 amino acids. Germline CDR1 SQVTM, CDR2 ANQGSEA. V was shortened by 3 bases and J by 4 bases, with 18 bases between the two germline ends. Variable domain in full (rest from reference TRBV29-1 and TRBJ1-1): SAVISQKPSRDICQRGTSLTIQCQVDSQVTMMFWYRQQPGQSLTLIATANQGSEATYESGFVIDKFPISRPNLTFSTLTVSNMSPEDSSIYLCSVEGWAVGVTEAFFGQGTRLTVV.

This clonotype was detected many times. The V call is TRBV20-1, the J call TRBJ2-5, with 11 nucleotides matching TRBD2. The CDR3 runs 16 residues. Germline V lookup: CDR1 DFQATT, CDR2 SNEGSKA (reference sequence). The trim removed 5 bases at V and 5 bases at J, leaving 13 bases unmatched. CDR3: CSAVSGGAKSWETQYF. The CDR3 coding sequence is TGCAGTGCTGTTAGCGGGGGGGCTAAATCCTGGGAGACCCAGTACTTC.

This clonotype was observed a few times. V is TRBV12-3 or TRBV12-4 and J is TRBJ1-5; 7 bases are a match to TRBD1. The CDR3 has 17 amino acids. The junction had 7 bases not matched to a gene; V was cut back by 2 bases and J by 0 bases. CDR3 region: CASSLSRGGYSNQPQHF. The CDR3, as DNA: TGTGCCAGCAGTTTATCCAGGGGGGGGTATAGCAATCAGCCCCAGCATTTT.

Details on this clonotype: This may arise from a read error, as a much more abundant clone is one base away. Here the CDR3 reads CASSLITSERYF. The DNA for the CDR3 is TGTGCCAGCAGCTTAATAACTTCCGAGCGGTACTTC. This sequence joins TRBV7-2 and TRBJ2-7; D is undetermined. Germline-derived CDR1 and CDR2 are SGHTA and FQGNSA. This CDR3 has 12 amino acids.

The rearrangement links TRBV9 to TRBJ2-5, with 9 bases lining up with TRBD1. The CDR3 runs to 15 residues. Germline V CDR1 and CDR2: SGDLS, YYNGEE. V lost 4 bases, J lost 1 base, and 5 bases stayed unmatched. The CDR3 coding sequence is TGTGCCAGCAGCTCCCGGACAGGGGTCCAAGAGACCCAGTACTTC. Protein product: CASSSRTGVQETQYF.